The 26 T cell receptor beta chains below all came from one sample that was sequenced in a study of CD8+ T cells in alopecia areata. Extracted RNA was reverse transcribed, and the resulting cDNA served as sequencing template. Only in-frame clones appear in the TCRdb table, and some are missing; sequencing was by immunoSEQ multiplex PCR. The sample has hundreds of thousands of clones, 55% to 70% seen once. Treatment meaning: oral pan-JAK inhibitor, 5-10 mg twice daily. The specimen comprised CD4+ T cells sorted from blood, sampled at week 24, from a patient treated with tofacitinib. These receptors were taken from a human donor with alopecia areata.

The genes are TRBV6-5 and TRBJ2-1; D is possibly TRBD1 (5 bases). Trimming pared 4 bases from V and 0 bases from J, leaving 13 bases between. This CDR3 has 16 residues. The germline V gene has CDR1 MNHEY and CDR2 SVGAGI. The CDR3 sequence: CASSLTAEISYNEQFF. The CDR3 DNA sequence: TGTGCCAGCAGTTTGACAGCCGAGATCTCCTACAATGAGCAGTTCTTC.

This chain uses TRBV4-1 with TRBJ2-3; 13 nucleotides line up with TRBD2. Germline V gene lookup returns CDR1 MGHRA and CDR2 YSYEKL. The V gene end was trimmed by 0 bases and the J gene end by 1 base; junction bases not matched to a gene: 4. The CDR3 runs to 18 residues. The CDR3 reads CASSQEATSGGGTDTQYF. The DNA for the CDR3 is TGCGCCAGCAGCCAAGAGGCAACTAGCGGGGGGGGCACAGATACGCAGTATTTT.

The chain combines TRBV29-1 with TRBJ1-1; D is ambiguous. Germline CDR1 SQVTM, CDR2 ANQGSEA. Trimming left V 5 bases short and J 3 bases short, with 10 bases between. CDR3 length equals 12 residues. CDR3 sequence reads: CSVYFWDTEAFF. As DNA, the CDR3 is TGCAGCGTTTACTTCTGGGACACTGAAGCTTTCTTT.

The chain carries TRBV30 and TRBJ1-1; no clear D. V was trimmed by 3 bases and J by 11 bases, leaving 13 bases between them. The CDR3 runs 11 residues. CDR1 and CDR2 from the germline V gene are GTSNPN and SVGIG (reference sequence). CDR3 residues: CAWSTSNRAFF. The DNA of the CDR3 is TGTGCCTGGAGCACTTCCAACCGGGCTTTCTTT.

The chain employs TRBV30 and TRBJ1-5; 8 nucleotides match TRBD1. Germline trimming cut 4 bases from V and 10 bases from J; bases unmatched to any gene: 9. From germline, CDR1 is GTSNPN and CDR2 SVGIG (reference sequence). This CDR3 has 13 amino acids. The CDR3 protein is CAWTAGQGGPQHF. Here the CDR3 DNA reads TGTGCCTGGACGGCAGGACAGGGAGGACCCCAGCATTTT.

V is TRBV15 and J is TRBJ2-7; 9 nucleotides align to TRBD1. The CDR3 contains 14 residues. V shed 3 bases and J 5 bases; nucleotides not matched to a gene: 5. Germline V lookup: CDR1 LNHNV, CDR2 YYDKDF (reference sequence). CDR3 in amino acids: CATSSPRTGDEQYF. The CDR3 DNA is TGTGCCACCAGCAGTCCCCGGACAGGGGACGAGCAGTACTTC.

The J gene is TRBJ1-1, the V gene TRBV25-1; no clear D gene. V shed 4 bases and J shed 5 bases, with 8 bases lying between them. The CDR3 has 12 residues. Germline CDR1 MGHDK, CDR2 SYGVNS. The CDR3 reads CASSARSTEAFF. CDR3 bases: TGTGCCAGCAGTGCGAGGAGTACTGAAGCTTTCTTT.

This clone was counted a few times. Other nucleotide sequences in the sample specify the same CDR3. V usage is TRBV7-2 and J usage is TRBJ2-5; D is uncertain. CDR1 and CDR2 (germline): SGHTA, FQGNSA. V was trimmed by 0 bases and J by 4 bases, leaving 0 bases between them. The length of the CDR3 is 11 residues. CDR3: CASSLAETQYF. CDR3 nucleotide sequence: TGTGCCAGCAGCTTAGCAGAGACCCAGTACTTC. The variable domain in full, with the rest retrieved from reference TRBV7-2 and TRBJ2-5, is GAGVSQSPSNKVTEKGKDVELRCDPISGHTALYWYRQSLGQGLEFLIYFQGNSAPDKSGLPSDRFSAERTGGSVSTLTIQRTQQEDSAVYLCASSLAETQYFGPGTRLLVL.

CDR3 in amino acids: CSPLRGEKGYTF. In DNA, the CDR3 is TGCAGCCCTTTGAGGGGGGAAAAAGGCTACACCTTC. The V call is TRBV29-1, the J call TRBJ1-2; D may be TRBD1 (6 bases). This CDR3 contains 12 residues. The V gene lost 8 bases and the J gene lost 8 bases, with 18 bases spanning the gap. Germline assignment: CDR1 SQVTM and CDR2 ANQGSEA.

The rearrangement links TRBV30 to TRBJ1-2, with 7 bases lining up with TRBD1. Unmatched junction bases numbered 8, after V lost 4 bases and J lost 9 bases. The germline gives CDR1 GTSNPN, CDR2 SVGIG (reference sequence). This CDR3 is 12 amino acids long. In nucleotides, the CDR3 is TGTGCCTGGAACGGACAGGCAAGAAGCTACACCTTC. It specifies CAWNGQARSYTF. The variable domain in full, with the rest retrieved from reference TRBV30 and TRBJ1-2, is SQTIHQWPATLVQPVGSPLSLECTVEGTSNPNLYWYRQAAGRGLQLLFYSVGIGQISSEVPQNLSASRPQDRQFILSSKKLLLSDSGFYLCAWNGQARSYTFGSGTRLTVV.

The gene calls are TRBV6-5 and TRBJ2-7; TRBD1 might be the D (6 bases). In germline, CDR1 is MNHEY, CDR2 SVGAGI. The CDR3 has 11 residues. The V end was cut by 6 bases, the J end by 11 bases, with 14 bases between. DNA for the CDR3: TGTGCCAGCAGGTCTAGACAGGTGGAGTACTTC. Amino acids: CASRSRQVEYF.

CDR3 sequence reads: CASSQDLPSTVTYYGYTF. CDR3 nucleotides: TGTGCCAGCAGCCAAGATCTCCCCTCGACAGTGACCTACTATGGCTACACCTTC. This rearrangement joins TRBV4-2 to TRBJ1-2; a possible D gene is TRBD1 (5 bases). This CDR3 is built from 18 residues. CDR1 and CDR2 (germline): LGHNA, YNFKEQ. The ends were cut back, 0 bases at V and 3 bases at J, with 20 bases in the middle.

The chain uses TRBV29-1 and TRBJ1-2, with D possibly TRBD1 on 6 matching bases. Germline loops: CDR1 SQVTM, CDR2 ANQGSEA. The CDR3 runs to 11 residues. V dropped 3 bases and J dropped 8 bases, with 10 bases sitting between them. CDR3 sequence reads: CSVDQGMGYTF. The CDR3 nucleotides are TGCAGCGTTGATCAGGGGATGGGCTACACCTTC.

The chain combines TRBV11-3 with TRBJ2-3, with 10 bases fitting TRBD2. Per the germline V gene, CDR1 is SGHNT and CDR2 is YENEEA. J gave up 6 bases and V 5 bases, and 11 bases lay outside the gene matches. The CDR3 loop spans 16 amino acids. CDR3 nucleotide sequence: TGTGCCAGCAGCCTAACTAGCGGGGACAATCACGATACGCAGTATTTT. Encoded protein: CASSLTSGDNHDTQYF.

DNA of the CDR3: TGCGCCAGCAGCTTGGAAAGCGGACAGGGAAGCGAGCAGTACTTC. This gives the protein CASSLESGQGSEQYF. V usage is TRBV5-1 and J usage is TRBJ2-7; 8 bases match TRBD1. This CDR3 is built from 15 residues. V lost 0 bases to trimming and J lost 6 bases; unmatched junction nucleotides: 8. Looked up from germline, CDR1 is SGHRS and CDR2 is YFSETQ. Together with reference TRBV5-1 and TRBJ2-7, the CDR3 gives the full variable domain: KAGVTQTPRYLIKTRGQQVTLSCSPISGHRSVSWYQQTPGQGLQFLFEYFSETQRNKGNFPGRFSGRQFSNSRSEMNVSTLELGDSALYLCASSLESGQGSEQYFGPGTRLTVT.

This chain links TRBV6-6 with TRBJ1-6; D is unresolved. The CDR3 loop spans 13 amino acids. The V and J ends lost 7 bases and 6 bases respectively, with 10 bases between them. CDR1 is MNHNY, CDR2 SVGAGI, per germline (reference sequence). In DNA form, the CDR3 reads TGTGCCAGCATGAGGATGCCTAATTCACCCCTCCACTTT. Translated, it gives CASMRMPNSPLHF.

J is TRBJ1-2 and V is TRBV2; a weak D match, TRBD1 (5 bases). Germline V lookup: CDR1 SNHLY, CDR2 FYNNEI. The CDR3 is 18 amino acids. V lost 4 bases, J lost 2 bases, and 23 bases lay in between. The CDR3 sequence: CASSGSLPGRPQNYGYTF. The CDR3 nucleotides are TGTGCCAGCAGTGGCTCCTTACCGGGACGGCCTCAGAACTATGGCTACACCTTC.

The CDR3 region is CAWSVRGTGNEKLFF. The CDR3 region has the DNA TGTGCCTGGAGTGTACGCGGGACAGGGAATGAAAAACTGTTTTTT. The chain combines TRBV30 with TRBJ1-4; 9 positions match TRBD1. The V segment lost 0 bases and the J segment 5 bases; nucleotides outside the gene matches: 4. The CDR3 loop spans 15 amino acids. Per the germline V gene, CDR1 is GTSNPN and CDR2 is SVGIG (reference sequence).

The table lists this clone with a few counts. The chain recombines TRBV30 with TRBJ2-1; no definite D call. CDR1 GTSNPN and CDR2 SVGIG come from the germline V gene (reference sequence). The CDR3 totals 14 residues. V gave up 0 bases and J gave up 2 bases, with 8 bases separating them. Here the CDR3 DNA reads TGTGCCTGGAGTGTAGGTCAGCCCTACAATGAGCAGTTCTTC. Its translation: CAWSVGQPYNEQFF.

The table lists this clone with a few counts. The CDR3 protein is CSVGGDRQPQHF. The CDR3 region has the DNA TGCAGCGTTGGAGGGGATCGACAGCCCCAGCATTTT. The rearrangement links TRBV29-1 to TRBJ1-5; possibly TRBD1 for D (5 bases). The CDR3 runs 12 residues. Germline values: CDR1 SQVTM, CDR2 ANQGSEA. Trimming cost V 4 bases and J 7 bases, with 11 bases left between them.

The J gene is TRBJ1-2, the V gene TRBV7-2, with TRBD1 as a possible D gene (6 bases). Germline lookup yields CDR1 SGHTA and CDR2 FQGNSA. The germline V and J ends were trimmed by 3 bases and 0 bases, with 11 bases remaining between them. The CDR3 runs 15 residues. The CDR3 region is CASSFSRGANYGYTF. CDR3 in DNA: TGTGCCAGCAGCTTTAGCAGGGGCGCTAACTATGGCTACACCTTC. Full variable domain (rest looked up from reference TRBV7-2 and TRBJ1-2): GAGVSQSPSNKVTEKGKDVELRCDPISGHTALYWYRQSLGQGLEFLIYFQGNSAPDKSGLPSDRFSAERTGGSVSTLTIQRTQQEDSAVYLCASSFSRGANYGYTFGSGTRLTVV.

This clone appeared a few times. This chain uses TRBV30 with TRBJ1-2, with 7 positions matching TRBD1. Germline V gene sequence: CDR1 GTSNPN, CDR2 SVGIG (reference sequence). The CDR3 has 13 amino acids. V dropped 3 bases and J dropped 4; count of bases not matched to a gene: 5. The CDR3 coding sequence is TGTGCCTGGAGACCGGGACAGCTCTATGGCTACACCTTC. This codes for CAWRPGQLYGYTF.

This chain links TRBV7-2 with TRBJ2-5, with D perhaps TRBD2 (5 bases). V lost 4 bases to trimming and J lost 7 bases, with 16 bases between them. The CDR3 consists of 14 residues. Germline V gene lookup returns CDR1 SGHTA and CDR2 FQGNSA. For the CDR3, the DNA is TGTGCCAGCAGCTCCCCCGGGCCCGAGGGGACCCAGTACTTC. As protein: CASSSPGPEGTQYF.

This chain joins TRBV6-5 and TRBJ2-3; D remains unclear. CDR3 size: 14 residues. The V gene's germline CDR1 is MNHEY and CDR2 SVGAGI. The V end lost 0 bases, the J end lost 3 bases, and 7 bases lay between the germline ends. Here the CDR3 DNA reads TGTGCCAGCAGTTACTCGATAAGGACAGATACGCAGTATTTT. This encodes CASSYSIRTDTQYF.

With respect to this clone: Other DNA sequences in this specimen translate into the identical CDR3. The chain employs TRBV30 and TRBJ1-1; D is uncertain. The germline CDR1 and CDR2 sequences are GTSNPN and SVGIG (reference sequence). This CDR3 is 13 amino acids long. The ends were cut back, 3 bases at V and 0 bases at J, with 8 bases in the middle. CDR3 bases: TGTGCCTGGAGACCTACCGTGAACACTGAAGCTTTCTTT. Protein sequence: CAWRPTVNTEAFF.

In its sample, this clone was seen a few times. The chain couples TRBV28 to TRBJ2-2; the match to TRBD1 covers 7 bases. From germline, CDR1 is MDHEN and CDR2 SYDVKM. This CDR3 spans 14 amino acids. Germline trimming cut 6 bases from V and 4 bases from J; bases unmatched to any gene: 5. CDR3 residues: CASSRDRITGELFF. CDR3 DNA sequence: TGTGCCAGCAGCCGGGACAGAATCACCGGGGAGCTGTTTTTT.